This TCR beta chain was profiled in a study of T cells in Graves' hyperthyroidism and ophthalmopathy. RNA transcripts served as the template for amplifying TCR beta CDR3 regions. HTBI primers drove first-round RT-PCR of the TCR CDR3. In TCRdb, the multiplex PCR reads were re-called with MiXCR into one record per CDR3 protein. The sample has about 480,000 distinct CDR3 sequences; less than 25% are singletons. Concerning this clonotype: Its specificity is unknown. The germline gene is not matched at one end of the junction; a read error may be the cause.

Ophthalmopathy cases scored 3 or more on the Clinical Activity Score and 4 or more on NOSPECS grade, with duration below 3 months. The diagnoses drew upon clinical symptoms, serum thyroxine and TRAb, thyroid ultrasound and orbital computed tomography. Study-level results: In blood, most of the thyroid clonotypes expanded above 0.001 were also present. A 13 V-J model separated ophthalmopathy from stable hyperthyroidism.

This CDR3 region has 11 residues. Germline CDR1 and CDR2: LNHDA and SQIVND (reference sequence). The sample taken for sequencing was blood. This rearrangement joins TRBV19 to TRBJ1-4, with a weak D call TRBD1 (6 bases). The receptor was isolated from a woman in her 70s with Graves' ophthalmopathy. CDR3 nucleotide sequence: TGCGCCAGTAAGGGGGGTGAAAAACTGTTTTTT. Its translation is CASKGGEKLFF. Looking up the rest from reference TRBV19 and TRBJ1-4 gives the full variable domain: DGGITQSPKYLFRKEGQNVTLSCEQNLNHDAMYWYRQDPGQGLRLIYYSQIVNDFQKGDIAEGYSVSREKKESFPLTVTSAQKNPTAFYLCASKGGEKLFFGSGTQLSVL.